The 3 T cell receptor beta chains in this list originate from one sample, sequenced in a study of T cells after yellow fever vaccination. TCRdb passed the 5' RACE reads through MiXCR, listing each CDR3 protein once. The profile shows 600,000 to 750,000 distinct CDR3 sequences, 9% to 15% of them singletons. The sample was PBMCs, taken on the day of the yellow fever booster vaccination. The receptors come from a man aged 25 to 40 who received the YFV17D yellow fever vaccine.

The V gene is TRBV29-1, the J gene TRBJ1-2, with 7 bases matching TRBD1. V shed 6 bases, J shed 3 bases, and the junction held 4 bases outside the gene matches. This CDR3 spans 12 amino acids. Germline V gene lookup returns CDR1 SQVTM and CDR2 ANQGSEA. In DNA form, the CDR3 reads TGCAGCGTCAGACAGGGAGACTATGGCTACACCTTC. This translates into CSVRQGDYGYTF.

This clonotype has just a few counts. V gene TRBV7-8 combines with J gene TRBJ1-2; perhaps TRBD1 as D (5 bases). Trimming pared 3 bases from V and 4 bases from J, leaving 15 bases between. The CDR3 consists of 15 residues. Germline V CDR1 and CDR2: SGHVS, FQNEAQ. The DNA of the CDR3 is TGTGCCAGCAGCTTTGCCGATGGGGCAGCCTATGGCTACACCTTC. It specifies CASSFADGAAYGYTF.

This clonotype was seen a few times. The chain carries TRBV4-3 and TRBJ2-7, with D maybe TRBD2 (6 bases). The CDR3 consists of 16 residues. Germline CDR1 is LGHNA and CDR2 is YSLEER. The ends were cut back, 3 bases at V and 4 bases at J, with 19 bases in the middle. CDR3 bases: TGCGCCAGCAGCCAGGGTCCACTAGCTAAGCGATACGAGCAGTACTTC. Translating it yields CASSQGPLAKRYEQYF.